Listed here is a single TCR beta chain. Germline-derived CDR1 and CDR2 are MNHNY and SVGAGI (reference sequence). The CDR3 contains 14 residues. V dropped 6 bases and J dropped 5; count of bases not matched to a gene: 8. This sample was taken from a study of blood T cell repertoires in COVID-19. The data were produced by immunoSEQ multiplex PCR, yet TCRdb's version contains in-frame clones alone and is incomplete. The table shows under 300,000 clones, with approximately 88% occurring only once. The sample consisted of peripheral blood. The chain couples TRBV6-6 to TRBJ1-2, with TRBD1 matching over 8 bases. This TCR was sampled from a man aged 45-65 years with acute or convalescent COVID-19. The CDR3 DNA follows: TGTGCCAGCAGGCCGGACAGGGTGGGGTATGGCTACACCTTC. It yields the protein CASRPDRVGYGYTF.